The next 5 T cell receptor beta chains were all read from a single sample in a study of blood T cell repertoires in COVID-19. Profiling relied on immunoSEQ multiplex PCR, and the TCRdb table lists in-frame clones only, not all of them. Of some 350,000 clones listed, 85% to 90% are singletons. The sample was peripheral blood. These receptors were obtained from a man aged 18-30 years with active or convalescent COVID-19.

The chain joins TRBV7-9 to TRBJ1-2; 8 bases line up with TRBD1. Trimming took 3 bases from V and 0 from J; bases not matched to a gene: 0. This CDR3 is built from 14 residues. The V gene's germline CDR1 is SEHNR and CDR2 FQNEAQ (reference sequence). The chain's CDR3 is CASSLTGANYGYTF. The CDR3 nucleotides read TGTGCCAGCAGCTTGACAGGGGCTAACTATGGCTACACCTTC.

V is TRBV29-1 and J is TRBJ2-5; 7 bases map to TRBD1. The germline CDR1 and CDR2 sequences are SQVTM and ANQGSEA. V dropped 1 base and J dropped 1; count of bases not matched to a gene: 15. The CDR3 spans 18 residues. CDR3 in DNA: TGCAGCGTTGAAGGCCCCTGGGATCCGGGACAGTCCCAAGAGACCCAGTACTTC. Translating gives CSVEGPWDPGQSQETQYF.

This rearrangement joins TRBV15 to TRBJ1-1; D call uncertain. The V end lost 1 base, the J end lost 1 base, and 10 bases lay between the germline ends. The CDR3 consists of 15 residues. CDR1 is LNHNV, CDR2 YYDKDF, per germline (reference sequence). CDR3 DNA: TGTGCCACCAGCAGAGTCAGAGGGCCGAACACTGAAGCTTTCTTT. This sequence encodes CATSRVRGPNTEAFF.

This rearrangement joins TRBV6-5 to TRBJ1-5; 8 bases are shared with TRBD1. Germline loops: CDR1 MNHEY, CDR2 SVGAGI. This CDR3 is 14 amino acids long. The J segment lost 3 bases and the V segment lost 8 bases, leaving 6 bases of the junction unmatched. In DNA, the CDR3 is TGTGCCAGCGCGGGGACAGGCATCAATCAGCCCCAGCATTTT. Protein product: CASAGTGINQPQHF.

This chain links TRBV11-2 with TRBJ2-7, with a possible D match to TRBD2 (5 bases). Looked up from germline, CDR1 is SGHAT and CDR2 is FQNNGV. The CDR3 length is 14 residues. Between the trimmed V and J ends, which lost 5 bases and 6 bases, there was a span of 17 bases. The CDR3 here is CASSPRGKVGEQYF. The CDR3 coding sequence is TGTGCCAGCAGCCCCCGAGGGAAGGTCGGCGAGCAGTACTTC.